The present T cell receptor (beta chain) was sequenced within a study of cytomegalovirus exposure and HLA in healthy donors. For the study at large: Of the donors genotyped, several hundred in all, about 80% fell in the Caucasian-associated ancestry cluster.

PCR primers comprised 60 Vbeta and 13 Jbeta primers. Produced via immunoSEQ multiplex PCR; TCRdb's table is partial and in-frame only. This sample carries around 150,000 clones, roughly 73% of them seen once, and the ten largest clones take 1.1%. V was clipped by 10 bases and J by 0 bases, with 4 bases between them. The CDR3 runs to 11 residues. The source of this sequence is a male donor in good health and CMV-seronegative. The gene calls are TRBV23-1 and TRBJ1-5, with D uncertain. TRBV23-1 is identified as an open reading frame with a role that is uncertain. The sample consisted of PBMCs. The CDR3, as DNA: TGCGCCACCCATAGCAATCAGCCCCAGCATTTT. Translation: CATHSNQPQHF.